The clone carrying this T cell receptor beta chain was seen many times. Its antigen remains unknown. The source material, RNA transcripts, was used to amplify TCR beta CDR3 regions. First-round RT-PCR of the TCR CDR3 relied on the HTBI primer set. TCRdb passed the multiplex PCR reads through MiXCR, listing each CDR3 protein once. The sample holds about 360,000 distinct CDR3 sequences; roughly 12% are singletons and the top ten take about 20%. Fresh peripheral blood, 9.5 to 10 ml of it, supplied the PBMCs. These data belong to a study of T cells in Graves' hyperthyroidism and ophthalmopathy. Study-wide results and limits: The model anticipated ophthalmopathy a median around six months pre-onset.

The CDR3 spans 15 residues. V lost 4 bases to trimming and J lost 4 bases, with 13 bases between them. Germline loops: CDR1 SGHVS, CDR2 FQNEAQ. The receptor comes from a man aged 30 to 45 with Graves' hyperthyroidism that later progressed to Graves' ophthalmopathy. Sequencing was performed on blood. The V call is TRBV7-8, the J call TRBJ1-4; D not certain. This chain's CDR3 is CASSSTYISNEKLFF. CDR3 nucleotide sequence: TGTGCCAGCAGCTCGACCTATATAAGTAATGAAAAACTGTTTTTT.